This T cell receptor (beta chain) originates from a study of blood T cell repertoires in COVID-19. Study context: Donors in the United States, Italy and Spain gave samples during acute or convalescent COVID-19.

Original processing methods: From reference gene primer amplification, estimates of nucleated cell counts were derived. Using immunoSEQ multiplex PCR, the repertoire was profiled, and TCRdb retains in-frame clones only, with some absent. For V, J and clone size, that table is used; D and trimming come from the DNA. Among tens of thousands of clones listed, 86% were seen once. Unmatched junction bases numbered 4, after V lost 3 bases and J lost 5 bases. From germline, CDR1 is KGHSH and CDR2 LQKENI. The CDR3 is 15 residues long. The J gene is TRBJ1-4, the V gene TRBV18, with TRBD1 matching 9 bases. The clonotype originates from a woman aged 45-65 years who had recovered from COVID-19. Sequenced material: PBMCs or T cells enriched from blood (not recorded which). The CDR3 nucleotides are TGTGCCAGCTCACCCCCCGGGACAGGGAATGAAAAACTGTTTTTT. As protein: CASSPPGTGNEKLFF.